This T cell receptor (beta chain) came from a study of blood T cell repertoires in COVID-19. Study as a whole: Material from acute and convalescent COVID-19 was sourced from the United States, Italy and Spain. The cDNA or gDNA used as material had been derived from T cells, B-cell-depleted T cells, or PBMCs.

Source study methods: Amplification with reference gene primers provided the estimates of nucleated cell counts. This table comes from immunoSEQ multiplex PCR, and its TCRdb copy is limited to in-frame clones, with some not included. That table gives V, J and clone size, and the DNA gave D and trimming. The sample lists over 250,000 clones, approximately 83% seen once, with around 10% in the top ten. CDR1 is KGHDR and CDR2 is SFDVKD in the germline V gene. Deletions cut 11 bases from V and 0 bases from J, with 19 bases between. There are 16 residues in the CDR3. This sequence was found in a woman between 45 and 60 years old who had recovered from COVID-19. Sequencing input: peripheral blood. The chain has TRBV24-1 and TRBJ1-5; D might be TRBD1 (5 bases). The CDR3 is CANPTAPLDSNQPQHF. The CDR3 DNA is TGTGCCAACCCGACAGCACCGCTTGATAGCAATCAGCCCCAGCATTTT.